This TCR beta chain comes out of a study of regulatory T cells in long-lasting Graves disease. Study results and caveats: It was in persistent disease that TRBV28, TRBJ1-2 and TRBJ2-5 were favored. Lower TCR diversity was seen in persistent Graves' patients than in newly diagnosed ones.

The CDR3 covers 10 residues. The V and J ends lost 2 bases and 7 bases respectively, with 5 bases between them. The germline V gene encodes CDR1 GTSNPN and CDR2 SVGIG (reference sequence). The time point: persistent/refractory GD, antithyroid drugs over 5 years with positive TRAb. PBMC-extracted RNA yielded the TCR library. The source of the patients was an endocrinology department in Xi'an, China. Construction of TCR beta libraries relied on iRepertoire HTBI primers and on Arm-PCR targeting CDR3 regions. TCRdb fed the multiplex PCR reads into MiXCR, producing one record per CDR3 protein. Among 400,000 to 500,000 distinct CDR3 sequences listed, about 21% were seen once. There are a few counts of this clonotype. The target antigen is unknown.

The source of this sequence is a female donor with Graves disease. V gene TRBV30 combines with J gene TRBJ1-1, with D hard to call. This specimen consisted of peripheral blood mononuclear cells (PBMCs), obtained when the disease was refractory, from a patient treated with antithyroid drugs. The DNA of the CDR3 is TGTGCCTGGAGTTGGGATGAAGCTTTCTTT. This sequence encodes CAWSWDEAFF. Together with reference TRBV30 and TRBJ1-1, the CDR3 gives the full variable domain: SQTIHQWPATLVQPVGSPLSLECTVEGTSNPNLYWYRQAAGRGLQLLFYSVGIGQISSEVPQNLSASRPQDRQFILSSKKLLLSDSGFYLCAWSWDEAFFGQGTRLTVV.